This T cell receptor (beta chain) was retrieved from a study of blood T cell repertoires in COVID-19. For the study at large: From T cells, B-cell-depleted T cells, or PBMCs came the material, which was cDNA or gDNA.

Original analysis: By means of reference gene primer amplification, nucleated cell counts were estimated. Sequencing was performed with immunoSEQ multiplex PCR; in TCRdb, only in-frame clones are kept and a portion is missing. D and trimming were read from the DNA, whereas the V and J calls and clone size are those reported in that table. Among roughly 120,000 clones listed, approximately 87% were seen once. The CDR3 spans 12 residues. CDR1 SQVTM and CDR2 ANQGSEA come from the germline V gene. V lost 5 bases and J 5 bases, leaving 12 bases between the germline ends. The chain carries TRBV29-1 and TRBJ1-2; D remains unclear. Source material: peripheral blood. This clonotype was obtained from a young man with acute or convalescent COVID-19. The CDR3 DNA reads as TGCAGCGTTACGTCGGCGGGGTATGGCTACACCTTC. The encoded protein is CSVTSAGYGYTF.